Each of the 8 T cell receptor beta chains below was sequenced from the same sample in a study of blood T cell repertoires in COVID-19. Sequencing used immunoSEQ multiplex PCR; TCRdb keeps in-frame clones, though not all of them. Of 110,000 to 150,000 clones in the sample, over 75% are singletons; the top ten hold 1.8%. The sample was peripheral blood. Receptors were obtained from a man between 65 and 80 years old with acute or convalescent COVID-19.

This clone was observed a single time. The J gene is TRBJ1-1, the V gene TRBV11-1, with D maybe TRBD1 (5 bases). V lost 5 bases and J lost 7, with 11 bases in between. Germline lookup yields CDR1 SGHAT and CDR2 FQDESV (reference sequence). The CDR3 is 12 residues long. CDR3 sequence reads: CASSRQGNEAFF. Here the CDR3 DNA reads TGTGCCAGCAGCCGCCAGGGTAATGAAGCTTTCTTT.

The CDR3 is CASSLQGLATTAKNIQYF. In DNA, the CDR3 is TGTGCCAGCAGTTTACAGGGACTAGCGACAACGGCCAAAAACATTCAGTACTTC. V gene TRBV28 combines with J gene TRBJ2-4, with TRBD2 identical over 10 bases. Losses at the gene ends were 2 bases for V and 1 base for J; bases not matched to a gene: 8. The germline CDR1 and CDR2 sequences are MDHEN and SYDVKM. The CDR3 is 18 residues long.

This chain uses TRBV6-5 with TRBJ1-4, with D possibly being TRBD1 (5 bases). The CDR3 length is 16 residues. Germline CDR1 reads MNHEY; CDR2 reads SVGAGI. The V end lost 1 base, the J end lost 7 bases, and 16 bases lay between the germline ends. The CDR3 here is CASSYYPRQGGEKLFF. Here the CDR3 DNA reads TGTGCCAGCAGTTACTATCCAAGGCAGGGTGGTGAAAAACTGTTTTTT.

This chain joins TRBV19 and TRBJ2-3, with 14 bases aligning to TRBD2. Germline loops: CDR1 LNHDA, CDR2 SQIVND (reference sequence). V lost 7 bases to trimming and J lost 2 bases; unmatched junction nucleotides: 2. CDR3 length equals 15 residues. CDR3: CASTGLAGDTDTQYF. CDR3 in DNA: TGTGCCAGTACGGGACTAGCGGGAGACACAGATACGCAGTATTTT. Complete variable domain (other parts from reference TRBV19 and TRBJ2-3): DGGITQSPKYLFRKEGQNVTLSCEQNLNHDAMYWYRQDPGQGLRLIYYSQIVNDFQKGDIAEGYSVSREKKESFPLTVTSAQKNPTAFYLCASTGLAGDTDTQYFGPGTRLTVL.

This rearrangement joins TRBV5-1 to TRBJ1-6, with TRBD1 matching 8 bases. Germline loops: CDR1 SGHRS, CDR2 YFSETQ. V was pared by 4 bases and J by 10 bases, with 7 bases of the junction left unmatched. The CDR3 length is 14 residues. CDR3 amino acids: CASSPGQGASPLHF. CDR3 DNA: TGCGCCAGCAGCCCCGGACAGGGAGCCTCACCCCTCCACTTT.

CDR3 bases: TGTGCCAGTAGTTTCGGGACAGGTGGGGATGGGGGCTACACCTTC. Translating it yields CASSFGTGGDGGYTF. The chain employs TRBV19 and TRBJ1-2, with 8 bases fitting TRBD1. Germline loops: CDR1 LNHDA, CDR2 SQIVND (reference sequence). J was trimmed by 8 bases and V by 5 bases; bases with no gene match: 13. There are 15 residues in the CDR3.

The gene calls are TRBV28 and TRBJ1-5; tentatively, D is TRBD1 (6 bases). CDR3 length: 14 residues. Trimming pared 5 bases from V and 0 bases from J, leaving 8 bases between. The germline gives CDR1 MDHEN, CDR2 SYDVKM. CDR3: CASSEDSSNQPQHF. The CDR3 coding sequence is TGTGCCAGCAGTGAGGACAGTAGCAATCAGCCCCAGCATTTT.

The chain employs TRBV3-1 (or the pseudogene TRBV3-2) and TRBJ2-7, with TRBD2 identical over 8 bases. V lost 0 bases, J lost 3 bases, and 4 bases stayed unmatched. The germline V gene encodes CDR1 LGHDT and CDR2 YNNKEL (reference sequence). CDR3 length: 15 amino acids. The CDR3 loop is CASSQDSGRYYEQYF. In DNA form, the CDR3 reads TGTGCCAGCAGCCAAGACAGCGGGAGATACTACGAGCAGTACTTC.